This TCR beta chain derives from a study of early T cells in non-severe SARS-CoV-2 infection. Study-level information: Sequencing targeted bulk RNA from unsorted whole blood, leaving chains unpaired.

The TCR library protocol attached unique molecular identifiers to the individual cDNA molecules. Via MiXCR, TCRdb re-called the 5' RACE reads, giving one row per CDR3 protein. The sample has 75,000 to 90,000 distinct CDR3 sequences; 5% to 7% are singletons. The CDR3 runs to 15 residues. The germline V gene encodes CDR1 MNHNY and CDR2 SVGAGI (reference sequence). Trimming cost V 8 bases and J 0 bases, with 16 bases left between them. This clonotype was recorded a few times. Sequenced material: whole blood. This TCR derives from an adult who was a healthcare worker with PCR-confirmed SARS-CoV-2 infection or an uninfected control (not recorded which). The chain links TRBV6-6 to TRBJ1-2; tentative D call: TRBD1 (5 bases). The CDR3, as DNA: TGTGCCAGCTTCCGAGACAGACCTCCTAACTATGGCTACACCTTC. Protein: CASFRDRPPNYGYTF.